This section outlines one T cell receptor beta chain sequence together with its context. The antigen is not known. The data were obtained in a study of cytomegalovirus exposure and HLA in healthy donors. Study-level points and caveats: A list of about 160 TCR beta chains associated with cytomegalovirus was given. The study assumed roughly uniform donor sequencing depth for presence/absence analyses. In vitro testing confirmed a few CMV-associated chains as specific for CMV antigens. Published work reported that the classifier diagnosed cytomegalovirus status with high specificity and sensitivity.

Amplification used 60 Vbeta primers and 13 Jbeta primers. Assay: immunoSEQ multiplex PCR; the TCRdb copy retains only in-frame clones and omits some. The sample lists 200,000 or so clones; around 81% were seen once. CDR3 length equals 14 residues. V was cut by 1 base and J by 4 bases, with 11 bases left in between. Germline V gives CDR1 SGHDN, CDR2 FVKESK. The TCR was taken from a woman aged 18-29 years in good health and CMV-seropositive. Sequencing input: PBMCs. The V gene is TRBV14, the J gene TRBJ2-7; D not resolved. Here the CDR3 DNA reads TGTGCCAGCAGCCAAGGTAGGCCCGGGTACGAGCAGTACTTC. Amino acid sequence: CASSQGRPGYEQYF.